A single sample gave rise to the 15 T cell receptor beta chains below, sequenced in a study of blood T cell repertoires in COVID-19. TCRdb keeps only in-frame clones here, not all; method: immunoSEQ multiplex PCR. The sample yields more than 150,000 clones, around 92% seen once. Specimen: peripheral blood. These receptors were collected from a man in his sixties with acute or convalescent COVID-19.

The gene calls are TRBV4-3 and TRBJ1-1; a weak D match, TRBD1 (6 bases). In germline, CDR1 is LGHNA, CDR2 YSLEER. The CDR3 has 16 amino acids. V was clipped by 1 base and J by 1 base, with 13 bases between them. CDR3 sequence reads: CASSQGRGRENTEAFF. CDR3 DNA sequence: TGCGCCAGCAGCCAAGGCAGGGGCAGGGAGAACACTGAAGCTTTCTTT.

The chain is built from TRBV7-2 and TRBJ2-5; 8 positions agree with TRBD1. V was pared by 4 bases and J by 4 bases, with 5 bases of the junction left unmatched. The CDR3 runs to 14 residues. Germline V lookup: CDR1 SGHTA, CDR2 FQGNSA. CDR3 DNA sequence: TGTGCCAGCAGCTCCCAGACAGGGGTAGAGACCCAGTACTTC. This sequence encodes CASSSQTGVETQYF.

V gene TRBV7-9 combines with J gene TRBJ1-1; D might be TRBD1 (6 bases). CDR1 and CDR2 (germline): SEHNR, FQNEAQ (reference sequence). The CDR3 has 14 amino acids. V was shortened by 3 bases and J by 5 bases, with 13 bases between the two germline ends. The CDR3 nucleotides are TGTGCCAGCAGCTTCGACAGGCGGTGGACTGAAGCTTTCTTT. It yields the protein CASSFDRRWTEAFF.

The chain uses TRBV7-9 and TRBJ1-1; 8 nucleotides agree with TRBD1. Germline-derived CDR1 and CDR2 are SEHNR and FQNEAQ (reference sequence). The junction had 2 bases not matched to a gene; V was cut back by 4 bases and J by 1 base. The CDR3 has 14 amino acids. This chain's CDR3 is CASSSGTGNTEAFF. The CDR3 DNA follows: TGTGCCAGCAGCTCCGGGACAGGGAACACTGAAGCTTTCTTT.

This clone was observed a single time. CDR3 nucleotide sequence: TGTGCCAGCAGCCCCGCAGGGCCCATGACGCGCAATCAGCCCCAGCATTTT. Its protein product is CASSPAGPMTRNQPQHF. This sequence joins TRBV7-6 and TRBJ1-5; D is possibly TRBD1 (5 bases). This CDR3 region has 17 residues. Looked up from germline, CDR1 is SGHVS and CDR2 is FNYEAQ. The V and J ends lost 5 bases and 2 bases respectively, with 19 bases between them.

The gene calls are TRBV5-1 and TRBJ1-5, with D perhaps TRBD1 (5 bases). Germline V CDR1 and CDR2: SGHRS, YFSETQ. This CDR3 has 14 amino acids. V was shortened by 1 base and J by 5 bases, with 10 bases between the two germline ends. The CDR3 spells CASSLRTGDQPQHF. The CDR3 bases are TGCGCCAGCAGCTTGAGGACGGGGGATCAGCCCCAGCATTTT.

V usage is TRBV5-4 and J usage is TRBJ2-2; 7 positions agree with TRBD2. The CDR3 sequence is 17 residues long. Looked up from germline, CDR1 is SGHNT and CDR2 is YYREEE (reference sequence). After removal of 0 bases from V and 0 bases from J, the junction contained 5 bases not matched to a gene. CDR3 nucleotides: TGTGCCAGCAGCTTGGGGCGCGGGGGAGCGAACACCGGGGAGCTGTTTTTT. The encoded protein is CASSLGRGGANTGELFF.

The chain uses TRBV5-1 and TRBJ2-3; maybe TRBD1 (5 bases). Trimming removed 5 bases at V and 5 bases at J, with 18 bases between. Germline-derived CDR1 and CDR2 are SGHRS and YFSETQ. The CDR3 totals 15 residues. The CDR3 sequence: CASSRRQGAEDTQYF. For the CDR3, the DNA is TGCGCCAGCAGTAGACGCCAGGGCGCGGAAGATACGCAGTATTTT.

This chain joins TRBV6-2 or TRBV6-3 and TRBJ1-1; 7 bases agree with TRBD1. V gave up 4 bases and J gave up 0 bases; unmatched junction bases: 5. The CDR3 length is 15 residues. Germline V gives CDR1 MNHEY, CDR2 SVGEGT. In nucleotides, the CDR3 is TGTGCCAGCAGTTCGTACAGGGGAGTGAACACTGAAGCTTTCTTT. Protein sequence: CASSSYRGVNTEAFF.

V usage is TRBV30 and J usage is TRBJ2-7; a possible D gene is TRBD1 (6 bases). This CDR3 has 12 amino acids. V lost 2 bases and J 5 bases, leaving 10 bases between the germline ends. Germline CDR1 is GTSNPN and CDR2 is SVGIG (reference sequence). The DNA for the CDR3 is TGTGCCTGGAGTCAAACAGGGAACGAGCAGTACTTC. This translates into CAWSQTGNEQYF.

The chain is built from TRBV9 and TRBJ2-1; D perhaps matches TRBD1 (6 bases). Trimming stripped 5 bases from V and 1 base from J, with 16 bases between. The CDR3 length is 16 residues. CDR1 SGDLS and CDR2 YYNGEE come from the germline V gene. The CDR3, as DNA: TGTGCCAGCAGTGGGGGCCTTCTCGATTCCTACAATGAGCAGTTCTTC. Translating it yields CASSGGLLDSYNEQFF.

This clone occurred once. J is TRBJ2-2 and V is TRBV5-1; tentatively, D is TRBD2 (7 bases). V lost 4 bases, J lost 6 bases, and 22 bases lay in between. The CDR3 totals 17 residues. Looked up from germline, CDR1 is SGHRS and CDR2 is YFSETQ. CDR3: CASSAYRAPGGPGELFF. The CDR3 region has the DNA TGCGCCAGCAGCGCTTACAGGGCCCCGGGGGGCCCCGGGGAGCTGTTTTTT.

The chain recombines TRBV10-3 with TRBJ2-7; no reliable D call. There are 13 residues in the CDR3. Trimming stripped 2 bases from V and 4 bases from J, with 9 bases between. Germline V gene data show CDR1 as ENHRY and CDR2 as SYGVKD. CDR3 residues: CAISELRGYEQYF. CDR3 nucleotides: TGTGCCATCAGTGAGCTACGAGGTTACGAGCAGTACTTC.

The chain carries TRBV5-5 and TRBJ2-7; a weak D match, TRBD2 (5 bases). Germline lookup yields CDR1 SGHKS and CDR2 YYEKEE (reference sequence). This CDR3 has 15 amino acids. Trimming removed 0 bases from V and 4 bases from J, with 14 bases in between. In nucleotides, the CDR3 is TGTGCCAGCAGCTTGGGGCCGGGAATAATATACGAGCAGTACTTC. As protein: CASSLGPGIIYEQYF.

V and J are TRBV5-1 and TRBJ1-2; unclear D gene. This CDR3 spans 12 amino acids. Between the trimmed V and J ends, which lost 9 bases and 4 bases, there was a span of 13 bases. The germline CDR1 and CDR2 sequences are SGHRS and YFSETQ. CDR3 sequence (DNA): TGCGCCACCGAGGAGGATGGCTATGGCTACACCTTC. Translation: CATEEDGYGYTF.